These 20 T cell receptor beta chains share one sample of origin, sequenced in a study of blood T cell repertoires in COVID-19. Clones were read by immunoSEQ multiplex PCR, and TCRdb kept only the in-frame ones, dropping some. The sample includes about 120,000 clones, 65% to 85% of them seen just once. The sequencing input was PBMCs or T cells enriched from blood (not recorded which). These receptors came from a woman under 40 who had recovered from COVID-19.

This clone came up a few times. The CDR3 nucleotides are TGTGCCAGCAGCCGACGGACTAGCGGGGCTAGCACAGATACGCAGTATTTT. Amino acid sequence: CASSRRTSGASTDTQYF. The chain is built from TRBV3-1 (or the pseudogene TRBV3-2) and TRBJ2-3; 12 bases fit TRBD2. The V segment lost 4 bases and the J segment 0 bases; nucleotides outside the gene matches: 5. Germline V gene sequence: CDR1 LGHDT, CDR2 YNNKEL (reference sequence). The CDR3 is made up of 17 amino acids.

CDR3 DNA: TGTGCCACCAGTACTGGGAGCCAAGAGACCCAGTACTTC. This gives the protein CATSTGSQETQYF. The rearrangement uses TRBV24-1 and TRBJ2-5, with a possible D match to TRBD2 (5 bases). Trimming removed 6 bases from V and 1 base from J, with 8 bases in between. Germline values: CDR1 KGHDR, CDR2 SFDVKD. This CDR3 contains 13 residues.

This rearrangement joins TRBV7-9 to TRBJ2-1; TRBD1 matches 8 bases. Germline trimming cut 4 bases from V and 7 bases from J; bases unmatched to any gene: 3. The germline V gene encodes CDR1 SEHNR and CDR2 FQNEAQ (reference sequence). The CDR3 is made up of 13 amino acids. CDR3 coding DNA: TGTGCCAGCAGCTGGACAGGGCTGAATGAGCAGTTCTTC. Translated, it gives CASSWTGLNEQFF.

The chain recombines TRBV21-1 with TRBJ1-6; no DNA check was done on the table's D call, TRBD1. TRBV21-1 is a pseudogene segment. The CDR3 sequence is 17 residues long. CDR3 region: CASSTPEQGEWGSPLHF. The CDR3 DNA sequence: TGTGCCAGCAGCACGCCGGAACAGGGGGAATGGGGGTCACCCCTCCACTTT.

This sequence joins TRBV6-4 and TRBJ2-1, with TRBD1 identical over 9 bases. With V trimmed by 5 bases and J by 5 bases, 10 bases remained unmatched. Per germline, CDR1 MRHNA and CDR2 SNTAGT. The CDR3 covers 16 residues. The CDR3 reads CASSFTGGAGNNEQFF. In nucleotides, the CDR3 is TGTGCCAGCAGTTTTACAGGGGGCGCAGGGAACAATGAGCAGTTCTTC.

The rearrangement joins TRBV5-1 to TRBJ2-7, with D possibly TRBD1 on 5 matching bases. Germline V gene lookup returns CDR1 SGHRS and CDR2 YFSETQ. V was clipped by 4 bases and J by 4 bases, with 9 bases between them. The CDR3 covers 12 residues. This CDR3 is CASSAAGYEQYF. CDR3 DNA sequence: TGCGCCAGCAGCGCAGCAGGGTACGAGCAGTACTTC.

V and J are TRBV6-5 and TRBJ2-1; D remains ambiguous. The CDR3 consists of 14 residues. CDR1 and CDR2 (germline): MNHEY, SVGAGI. V lost 6 bases and J lost 3, with 12 bases in between. The CDR3 region has the DNA TGTGCCAGCAGCGCTTTCCCCGGCTACAATGAGCAGTTCTTC. Protein sequence: CASSAFPGYNEQFF.

The rearrangement uses TRBV24-1 and TRBJ2-1, with 8 bases aligning to TRBD2. Trimming removed 5 bases from V and 2 bases from J; junction bases left unmatched: 7. The CDR3 runs 16 residues. Germline lookup yields CDR1 KGHDR and CDR2 SFDVKD. CDR3 sequence: CATSGSAGETYNEQFF. DNA for the CDR3: TGTGCCACCAGTGGGTCAGCGGGGGAAACCTACAATGAGCAGTTCTTC.

This sequence joins TRBV10-3 and TRBJ2-7, with TRBD2 as a possible D gene (5 bases). CDR1 is ENHRY, CDR2 SYGVKD, per germline. Trimming took 2 bases from V and 7 from J, leaving 15 bases between them. The CDR3 runs to 14 residues. The CDR3 coding sequence is TGTGCCATCAGTGAGGAAGGACTTGTATCGGAGCAGTACTTC. It specifies CAISEEGLVSEQYF.

The V gene is TRBV7-2, the J gene TRBJ1-1; D may be TRBD1 (5 bases). Germline V gene data show CDR1 as SGHTA and CDR2 as FQGNSA. The CDR3 runs to 13 residues. V was clipped by 4 bases and J by 4 bases, with 10 bases between them. CDR3 DNA sequence: TGTGCCAGCAGCTCACGTCAGGGCACTGAAGCTTTCTTT. Protein sequence: CASSSRQGTEAFF.

The chain uses TRBV9 and TRBJ2-3, with 15 positions matching TRBD2. There are 18 residues in the CDR3. The J segment lost 2 bases and the V segment lost 3 bases, leaving 7 bases of the junction unmatched. CDR1 is SGDLS and CDR2 is YYNGEE in the germline V gene. CDR3 DNA sequence: TGTGCCAGCAGCGCAATGGGGACTAGCGGGAGGTCCACAGATACGCAGTATTTT. Translated, it gives CASSAMGTSGRSTDTQYF.

This clone was observed a single time. The V call is TRBV5-1, the J call TRBJ2-5, with unresolved D. Trimming cost V 0 bases and J 0 bases, with 9 bases left between them. CDR3 length: 15 residues. Germline V CDR1 and CDR2: SGHRS, YFSETQ. The CDR3 is CASSLGASYQETQYF. For the CDR3, the DNA is TGCGCCAGCAGCTTGGGAGCCTCGTACCAAGAGACCCAGTACTTC.

This clone was recorded only once. The chain links TRBV7-3 to TRBJ2-1, with 14 bases matching TRBD2. CDR1 and CDR2 (germline): SGHTA, FQGTGA. CDR3 length: 15 amino acids. Unmatched junction bases numbered 3, after V lost 3 bases and J lost 8 bases. CDR3 region: CASSFGTSGSYEQFF. Here the CDR3 DNA reads TGTGCCAGCAGCTTTGGGACTAGCGGGAGCTATGAGCAGTTCTTC.

V is TRBV30 and J is TRBJ2-1; 10 nucleotides align to TRBD2. J gave up 7 bases and V 2 bases, and 8 bases lay outside the gene matches. The germline gives CDR1 GTSNPN, CDR2 SVGIG (reference sequence). This CDR3 spans 15 amino acids. The CDR3 coding sequence is TGTGCCTGGAGTTCCCCGCTAGCGGGAGAGAATGAGCAGTTCTTC. This encodes CAWSSPLAGENEQFF.

V and J are TRBV30 and TRBJ1-2, with 9 bases lining up with TRBD1. This CDR3 is 14 amino acids long. J lost 1 base, V lost 2 bases, and 2 bases had no gene match. Germline V CDR1 and CDR2: GTSNPN, SVGIG (reference sequence). CDR3 nucleotides: TGTGCCTGGAGTCGGGGACAGGGTAACTATGGCTACACCTTC. It is translated as CAWSRGQGNYGYTF.

The chain employs TRBV7-9 and TRBJ1-4, with D maybe TRBD1 (5 bases). The germline V gene encodes CDR1 SEHNR and CDR2 FQNEAQ (reference sequence). Trimming pared 5 bases from V and 8 bases from J, leaving 15 bases between. This CDR3 contains 14 residues. CDR3 loop: CASSPRGGKEKLFF. CDR3 DNA sequence: TGTGCCAGCAGCCCACGCGGGGGGAAAGAAAAACTGTTTTTT.

The chain employs TRBV24-1 and TRBJ2-4, with D possibly TRBD2 on 7 matching bases. Trimming left V 3 bases short and J 5 bases short, with 25 bases between. CDR3 length: 19 residues. Germline values: CDR1 KGHDR, CDR2 SFDVKD. The chain's CDR3 is CATSDPRREEHPGENIQYF. For the CDR3, the DNA is TGTGCCACCAGTGATCCCCGACGGGAGGAGCATCCAGGGGAAAACATTCAGTACTTC.

The chain employs TRBV19 and TRBJ2-5, with TRBD1 matching over 7 bases. The CDR3 runs to 17 residues. Germline V gene sequence: CDR1 LNHDA, CDR2 SQIVND (reference sequence). Trimming cost V 0 bases and J 1 base; bases outside gene matches: 8. The CDR3: CASSIDPPGQPQETQYF. CDR3 nucleotides: TGTGCCAGTAGTATAGACCCCCCGGGACAGCCCCAAGAGACCCAGTACTTC.

The genes are TRBV7-3 and TRBJ2-3; possible D gene TRBD1, 5 bases. V was clipped by 2 bases and J by 3 bases, with 12 bases between them. The CDR3 runs to 15 residues. Germline values: CDR1 SGHTA, CDR2 FQGTGA. The CDR3 reads CASSLQGRGTDTQYF. CDR3 DNA sequence: TGTGCCAGCAGCTTACAGGGCCGTGGGACAGATACGCAGTATTTT.

This clone showed up just once. J is TRBJ1-2 and V is TRBV11-2; the D is unclear. The length of the CDR3 is 13 residues. V shed 3 bases and J shed 1 base, with 6 bases lying between them. Germline V gene data show CDR1 as SGHAT and CDR2 as FQNNGV. The CDR3 nucleotides are TGTGCCAGCAGCTTGCACATTAACTATGGCTACACCTTC. This encodes CASSLHINYGYTF. Full variable domain (outside the CDR3, taken from reference TRBV11-2 and TRBJ1-2): EAGVAQSPRYKIIEKRQSVAFWCNPISGHATLYWYQQILGQGPKLLIQFQNNGVVDDSQLPKDRFSAERLKGVDSTLKIQPAKLEDSAVYLCASSLHINYGYTFGSGTRLTVV.